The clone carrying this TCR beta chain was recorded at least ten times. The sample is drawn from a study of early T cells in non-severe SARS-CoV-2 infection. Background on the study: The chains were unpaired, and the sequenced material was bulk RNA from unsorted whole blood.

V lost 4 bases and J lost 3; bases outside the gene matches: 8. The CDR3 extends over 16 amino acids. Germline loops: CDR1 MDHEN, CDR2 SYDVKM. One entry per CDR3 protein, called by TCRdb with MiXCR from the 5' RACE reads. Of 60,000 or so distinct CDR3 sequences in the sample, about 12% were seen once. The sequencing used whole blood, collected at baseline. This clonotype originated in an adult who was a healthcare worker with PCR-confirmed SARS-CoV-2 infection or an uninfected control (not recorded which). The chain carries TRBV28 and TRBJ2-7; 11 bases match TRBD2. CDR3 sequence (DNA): TGTGCCAGCAGTTCCTCTGGGACTAGCGGATTCTACGAGCAGTACTTC. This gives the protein CASSSSGTSGFYEQYF.